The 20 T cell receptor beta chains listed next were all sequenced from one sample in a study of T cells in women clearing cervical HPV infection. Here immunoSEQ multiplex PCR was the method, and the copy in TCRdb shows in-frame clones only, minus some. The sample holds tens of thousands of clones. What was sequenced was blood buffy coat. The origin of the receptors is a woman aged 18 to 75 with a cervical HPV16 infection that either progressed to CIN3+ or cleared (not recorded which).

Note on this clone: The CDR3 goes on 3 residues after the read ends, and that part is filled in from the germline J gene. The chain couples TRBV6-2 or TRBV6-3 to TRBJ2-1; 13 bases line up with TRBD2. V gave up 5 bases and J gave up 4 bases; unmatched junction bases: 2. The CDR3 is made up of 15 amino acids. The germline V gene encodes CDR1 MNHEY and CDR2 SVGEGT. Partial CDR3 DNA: TGTGCCAGCAGTCGGACTAGCGGGGGTTACAATGAG. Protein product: CASSRTSGGYNE. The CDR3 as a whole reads CASSRTSGGYNEQFF.

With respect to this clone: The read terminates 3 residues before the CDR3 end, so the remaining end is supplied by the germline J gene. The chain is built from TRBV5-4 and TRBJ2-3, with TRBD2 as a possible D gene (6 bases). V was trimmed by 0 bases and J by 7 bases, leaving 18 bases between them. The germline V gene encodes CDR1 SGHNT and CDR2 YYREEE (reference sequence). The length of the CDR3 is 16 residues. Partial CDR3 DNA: TGTGCCAGCAGCTTGGGGACTACCTTTCCCACCAATACG. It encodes CASSLGTTFPTNT. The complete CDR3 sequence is CASSLGTTFPTNTQYF.

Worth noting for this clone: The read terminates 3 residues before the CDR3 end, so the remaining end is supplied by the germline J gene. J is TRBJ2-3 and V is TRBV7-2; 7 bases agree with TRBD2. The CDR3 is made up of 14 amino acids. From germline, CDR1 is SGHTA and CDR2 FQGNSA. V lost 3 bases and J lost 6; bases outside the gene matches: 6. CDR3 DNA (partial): TGTGCCAGCAGCTTTCGGCGGGAGAGGGATACG. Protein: CASSFRRERDT. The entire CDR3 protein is CASSFRRERDTQYF.

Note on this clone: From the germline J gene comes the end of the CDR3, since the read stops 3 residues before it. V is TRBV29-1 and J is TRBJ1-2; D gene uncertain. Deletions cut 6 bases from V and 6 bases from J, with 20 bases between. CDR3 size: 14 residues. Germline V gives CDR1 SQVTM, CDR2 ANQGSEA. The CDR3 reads CSVGRVSREDGYTF. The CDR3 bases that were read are TGCAGCGTAGGCCGGGTCTCGAGAGAGGATGGC.

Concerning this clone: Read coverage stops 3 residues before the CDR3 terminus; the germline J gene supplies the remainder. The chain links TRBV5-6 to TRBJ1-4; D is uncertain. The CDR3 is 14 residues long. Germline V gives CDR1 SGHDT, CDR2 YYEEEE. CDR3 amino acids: CASSLGVLNSPLFF. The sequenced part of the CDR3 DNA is TGTGCCAGCAGCCTCGGGGTTCTCAATTCACCA.

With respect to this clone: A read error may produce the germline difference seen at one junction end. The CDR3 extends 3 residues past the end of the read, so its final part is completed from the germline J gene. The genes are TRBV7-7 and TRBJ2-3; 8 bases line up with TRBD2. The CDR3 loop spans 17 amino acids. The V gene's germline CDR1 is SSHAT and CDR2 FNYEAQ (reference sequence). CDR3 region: CASSLGVSGVATDTQYF. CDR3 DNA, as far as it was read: TGTGCTAGCAGCTTAGGGGTTAGCGGGGTGGCGACAGATACG.

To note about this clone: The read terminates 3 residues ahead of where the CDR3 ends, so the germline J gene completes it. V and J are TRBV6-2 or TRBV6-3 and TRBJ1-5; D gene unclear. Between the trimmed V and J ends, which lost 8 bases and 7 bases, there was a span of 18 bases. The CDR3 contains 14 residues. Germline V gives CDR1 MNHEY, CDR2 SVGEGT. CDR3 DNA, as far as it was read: TGTGCCAGCCTCCCTGACCTCACGGGGCAGCCC. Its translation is CASLPDLTGQP. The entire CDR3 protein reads CASLPDLTGQPQHF.

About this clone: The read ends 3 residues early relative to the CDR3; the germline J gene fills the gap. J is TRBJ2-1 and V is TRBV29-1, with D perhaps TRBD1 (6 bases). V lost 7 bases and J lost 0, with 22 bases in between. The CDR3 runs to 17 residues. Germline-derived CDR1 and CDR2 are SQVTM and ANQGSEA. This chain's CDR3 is CSAPPGPGEPSYNEQFF. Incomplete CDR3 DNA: TGCAGCGCCCCACCGGGTCCAGGGGAGCCCTCCTACAATGAG.

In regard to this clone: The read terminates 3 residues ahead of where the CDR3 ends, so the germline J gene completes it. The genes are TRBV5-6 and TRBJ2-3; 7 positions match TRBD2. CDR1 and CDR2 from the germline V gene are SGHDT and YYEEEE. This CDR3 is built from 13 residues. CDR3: CASSSGLRETQYF. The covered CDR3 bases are TGTGCCAGCAGCTCGGGACTAAGGGAGACG.

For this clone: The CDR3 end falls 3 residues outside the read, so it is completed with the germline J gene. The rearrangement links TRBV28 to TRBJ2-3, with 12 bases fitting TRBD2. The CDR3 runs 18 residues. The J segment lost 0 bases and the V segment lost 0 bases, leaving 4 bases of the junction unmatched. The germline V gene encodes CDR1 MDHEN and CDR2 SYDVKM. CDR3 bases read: TGTGCCAGCAGTTTATGGACTAGCGGGGGCTATAGCACAGATACG. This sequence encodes CASSLWTSGGYSTDT. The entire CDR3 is CASSLWTSGGYSTDTQYF.

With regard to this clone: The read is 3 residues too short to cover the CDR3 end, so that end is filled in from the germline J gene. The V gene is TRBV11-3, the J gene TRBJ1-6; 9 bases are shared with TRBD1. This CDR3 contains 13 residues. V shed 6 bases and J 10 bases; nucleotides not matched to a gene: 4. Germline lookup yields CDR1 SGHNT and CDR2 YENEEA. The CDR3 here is CASSGTGKSPLHF. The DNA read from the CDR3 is TGTGCCAGCAGTGGGACAGGGAAGTCACCC. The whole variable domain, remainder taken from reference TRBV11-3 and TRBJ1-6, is EAGVVQSPRYKIIEKKQPVAFWCNPISGHNTLYWYLQNLGQGPELLIRYENEEAVDDSQLPKDRFSAERLKGVDSTLKIQPAELGDSAVYLCASSGTGKSPLHFGNGTRLTVT.

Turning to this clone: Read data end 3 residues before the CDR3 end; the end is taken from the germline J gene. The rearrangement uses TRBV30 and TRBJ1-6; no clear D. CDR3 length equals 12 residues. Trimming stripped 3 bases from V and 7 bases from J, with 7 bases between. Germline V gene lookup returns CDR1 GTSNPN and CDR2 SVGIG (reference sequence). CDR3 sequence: CAWRQTNSPLHF. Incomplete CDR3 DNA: TGTGCCTGGAGACAGACAAATTCACCC.

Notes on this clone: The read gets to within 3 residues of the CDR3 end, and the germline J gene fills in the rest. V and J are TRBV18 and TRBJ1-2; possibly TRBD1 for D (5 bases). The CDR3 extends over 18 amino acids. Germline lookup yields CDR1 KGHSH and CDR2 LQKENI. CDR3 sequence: CASSPFFVVAGYYNDYTF. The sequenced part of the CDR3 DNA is TGTGCCAGCTCACCCTTTTTTGTGGTGGCAGGGTACTACAATGAC.

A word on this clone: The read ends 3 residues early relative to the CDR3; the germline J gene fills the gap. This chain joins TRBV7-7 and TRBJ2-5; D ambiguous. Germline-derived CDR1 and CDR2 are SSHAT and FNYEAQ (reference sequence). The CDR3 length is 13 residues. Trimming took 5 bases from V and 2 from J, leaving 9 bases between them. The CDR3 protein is CASSIRVQETQYF. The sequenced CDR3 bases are TGTGCCAGCAGCATCCGGGTTCAAGAGACC.

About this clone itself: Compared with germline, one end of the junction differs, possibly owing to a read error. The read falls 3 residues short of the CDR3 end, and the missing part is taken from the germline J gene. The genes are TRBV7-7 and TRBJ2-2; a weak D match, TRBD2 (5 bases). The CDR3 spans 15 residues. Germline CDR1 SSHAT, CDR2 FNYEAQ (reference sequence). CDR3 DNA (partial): TGTGCTAGCAGCATCGTAGCGAGTGGAACCGGGGAG. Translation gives CASSIVASGTGE. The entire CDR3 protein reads CASSIVASGTGELFF.

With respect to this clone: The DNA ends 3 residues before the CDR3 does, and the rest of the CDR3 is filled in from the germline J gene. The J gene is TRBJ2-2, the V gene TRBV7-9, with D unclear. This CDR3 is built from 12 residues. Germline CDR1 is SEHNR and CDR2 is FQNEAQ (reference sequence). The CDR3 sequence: CASSSQGSPLFF. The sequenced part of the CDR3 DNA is TGTGCCAGCAGCTCCCAAGGGTCACCG.

CDR3 region: CASSMGQMNEQFF. CDR3 DNA (partial): TGTGCCAGCAGCATGGGACAGATGAATGAG. The chain employs TRBV7-3 and TRBJ2-1; 7 nucleotides line up with TRBD1. The CDR3 goes on 3 residues after the read ends, and that part is filled in from the germline J gene. The germline gives CDR1 SGHTA, CDR2 FQGTGA. The CDR3 covers 13 residues. The V gene end was trimmed by 5 bases and the J gene end by 7 bases; junction bases not matched to a gene: 5.

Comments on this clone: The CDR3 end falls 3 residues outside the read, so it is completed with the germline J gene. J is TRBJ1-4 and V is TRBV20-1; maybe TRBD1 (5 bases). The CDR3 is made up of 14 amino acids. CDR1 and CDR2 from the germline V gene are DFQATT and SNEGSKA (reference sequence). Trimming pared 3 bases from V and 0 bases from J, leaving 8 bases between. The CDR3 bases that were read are TGCAGTGCTAGGAAGACAGCAACTAATGAAAAA. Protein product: CSARKTATNEK. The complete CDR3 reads CSARKTATNEKLFF.

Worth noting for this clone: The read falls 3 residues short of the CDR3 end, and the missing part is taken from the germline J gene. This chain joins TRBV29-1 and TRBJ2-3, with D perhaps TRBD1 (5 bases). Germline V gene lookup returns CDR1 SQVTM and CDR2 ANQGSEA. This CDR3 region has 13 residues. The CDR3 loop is CSVQDTLNQPQYF. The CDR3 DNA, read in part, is TGCAGCGTCCAGGACACCTTAAATCAGCCG.

The CDR3 loop is CASSLGRAGYGYTF. The DNA read from the CDR3 is TGTGCCAGCAGTTTGGGTCGGGCAGGGTATGGC. The V call is TRBV28, the J call TRBJ1-2, with D maybe TRBD1 (5 bases). The read terminates 3 residues before the CDR3 end, so the remaining end is supplied by the germline J gene. V dropped 3 bases and J dropped 5 bases, with 13 bases sitting between them. Germline V gives CDR1 MDHEN, CDR2 SYDVKM. CDR3 size: 14 residues.